The present T cell receptor beta chain was sequenced within a study of blood T cell repertoires in COVID-19. Background on the study: Some COVID-19 samples were acute and others convalescent; all came from the United States, Italy and Spain. The cDNA or gDNA used as material had been derived from T cells, B-cell-depleted T cells, or PBMCs.

From germline, CDR1 is SGHTA and CDR2 FQGNSA. CDR3 size: 13 residues. The V end was cut by 2 bases, the J end by 4 bases, with 9 bases between. Original methodology: Reference gene primer amplification gave estimated nucleated cell counts. The method was immunoSEQ multiplex PCR; TCRdb's version includes in-frame clones alone and lacks a portion of them. D and trimming come from the DNA, and the V and J calls and clone size come from that table. The sample has tens of thousands of clones; more than 80% are singletons. J is TRBJ2-7 and V is TRBV7-2, with a tentative D call TRBD1 (5 bases). The source material was peripheral blood. The clonotype comes from a man aged 35 to 55 with acute or convalescent COVID-19. The CDR3 here is CASSLQGKYEQYV. In nucleotides, the CDR3 is TGTGCCAGCAGCTTACAGGGAAAGTACGAGCAGTACGTC.